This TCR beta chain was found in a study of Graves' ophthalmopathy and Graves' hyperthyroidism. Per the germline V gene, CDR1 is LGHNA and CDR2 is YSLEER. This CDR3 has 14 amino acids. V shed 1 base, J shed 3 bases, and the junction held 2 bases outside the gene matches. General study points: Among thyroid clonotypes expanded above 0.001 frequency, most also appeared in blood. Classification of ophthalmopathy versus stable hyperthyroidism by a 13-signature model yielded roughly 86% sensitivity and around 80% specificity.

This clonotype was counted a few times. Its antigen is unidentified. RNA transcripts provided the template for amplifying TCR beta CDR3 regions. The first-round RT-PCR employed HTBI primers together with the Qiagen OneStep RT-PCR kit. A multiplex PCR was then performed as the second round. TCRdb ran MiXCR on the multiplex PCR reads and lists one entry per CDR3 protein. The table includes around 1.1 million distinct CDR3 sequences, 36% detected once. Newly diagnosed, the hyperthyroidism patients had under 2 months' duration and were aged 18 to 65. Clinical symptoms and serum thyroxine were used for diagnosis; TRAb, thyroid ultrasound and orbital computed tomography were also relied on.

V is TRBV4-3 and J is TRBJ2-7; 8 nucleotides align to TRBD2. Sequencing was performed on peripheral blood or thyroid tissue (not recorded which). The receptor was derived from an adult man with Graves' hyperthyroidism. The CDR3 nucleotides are TGCGCCAGCAGCCAAGCGGGAGGGGTCTACGAGCAGTACTTC. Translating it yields CASSQAGGVYEQYF.